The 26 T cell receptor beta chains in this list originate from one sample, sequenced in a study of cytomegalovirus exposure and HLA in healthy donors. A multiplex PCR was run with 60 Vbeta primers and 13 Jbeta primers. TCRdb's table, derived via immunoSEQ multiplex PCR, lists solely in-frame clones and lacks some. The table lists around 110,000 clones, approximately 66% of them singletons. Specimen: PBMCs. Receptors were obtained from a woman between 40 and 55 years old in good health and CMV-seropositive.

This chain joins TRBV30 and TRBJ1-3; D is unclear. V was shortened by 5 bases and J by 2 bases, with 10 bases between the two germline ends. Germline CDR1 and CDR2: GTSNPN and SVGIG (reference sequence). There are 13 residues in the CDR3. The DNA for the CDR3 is TGTGCCTGGCACCAGCGGACTGGAAACACCATATATTTT. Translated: CAWHQRTGNTIYF. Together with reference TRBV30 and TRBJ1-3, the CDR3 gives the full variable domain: SQTIHQWPATLVQPVGSPLSLECTVEGTSNPNLYWYRQAAGRGLQLLFYSVGIGQISSEVPQNLSASRPQDRQFILSSKKLLLSDSGFYLCAWHQRTGNTIYFGEGSWLTVV.

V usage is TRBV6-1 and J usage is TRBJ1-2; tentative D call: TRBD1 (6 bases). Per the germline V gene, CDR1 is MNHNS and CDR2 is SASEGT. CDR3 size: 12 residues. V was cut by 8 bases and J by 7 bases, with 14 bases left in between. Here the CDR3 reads CASSRGGPGYTF. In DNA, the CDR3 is TGTGCCAGCTCTCGGGGGGGGCCTGGCTACACCTTC.

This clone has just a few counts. CDR3 sequence (DNA): TGCGCCAGCAGCTCGGGACAGCCGGATGAAAAACTGTTTTTT. Its protein is CASSSGQPDEKLFF. The J gene is TRBJ1-4, the V gene TRBV5-1, with 7 bases lining up with TRBD1. Trimming at V came to 3 bases and at J to 6 bases, leaving 5 bases not matched to a gene. The CDR3 runs to 14 residues. Germline CDR1 and CDR2: SGHRS and YFSETQ.

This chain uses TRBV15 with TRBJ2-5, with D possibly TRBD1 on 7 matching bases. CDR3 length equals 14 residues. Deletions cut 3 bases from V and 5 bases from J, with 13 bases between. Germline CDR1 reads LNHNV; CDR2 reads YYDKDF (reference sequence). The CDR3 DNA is TGTGCCACCAGCAGGACAGGGAGGAGGGAGACCCAGTACTTC. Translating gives CATSRTGRRETQYF.

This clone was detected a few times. The CDR3: CAWGKIDRNGYTF. As DNA, the CDR3 is TGTGCCTGGGGAAAAATTGACAGGAATGGCTACACCTTC. The chain recombines TRBV30 with TRBJ1-2, with D maybe TRBD1 (6 bases). This CDR3 contains 13 residues. Germline CDR1 and CDR2: GTSNPN and SVGIG (reference sequence). Between the trimmed V and J ends, which lost 5 bases and 6 bases, there was a span of 16 bases.

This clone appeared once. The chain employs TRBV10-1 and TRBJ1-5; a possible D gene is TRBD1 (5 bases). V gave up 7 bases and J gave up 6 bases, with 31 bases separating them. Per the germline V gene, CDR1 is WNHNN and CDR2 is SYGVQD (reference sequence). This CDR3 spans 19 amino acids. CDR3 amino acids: CASKNRKGALFGKGQPQHF. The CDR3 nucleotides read TGCGCCAGCAAAAACAGGAAAGGGGCCTTATTCGGTAAGGGTCAGCCCCAGCATTTT.

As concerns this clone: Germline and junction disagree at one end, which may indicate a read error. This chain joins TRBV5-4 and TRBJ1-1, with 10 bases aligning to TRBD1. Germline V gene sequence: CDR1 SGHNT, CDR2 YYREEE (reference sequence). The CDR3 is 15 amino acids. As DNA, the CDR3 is TGTGCCAGCAGCTCGGGACAGGGGATGAACCCTGAAGCTTTCTTT. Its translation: CASSSGQGMNPEAFF. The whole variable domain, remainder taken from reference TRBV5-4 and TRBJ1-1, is ETGVTQSPTHLIKTRGQQVTLRCSSQSGHNTVSWYQQALGQGPQFIFQYYREEENGRGNFPPRFSGLQFPNYSSELNVNALELDDSALYLCASSSGQGMNPEAFFGQGTRLTVV.

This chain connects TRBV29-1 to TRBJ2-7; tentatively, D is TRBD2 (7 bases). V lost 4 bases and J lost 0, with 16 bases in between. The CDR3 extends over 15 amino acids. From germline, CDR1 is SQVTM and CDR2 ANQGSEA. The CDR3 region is CSVVRGAVSSYEQYF. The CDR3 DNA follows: TGCAGCGTTGTTCGGGGGGCCGTGAGCTCCTACGAGCAGTACTTC.

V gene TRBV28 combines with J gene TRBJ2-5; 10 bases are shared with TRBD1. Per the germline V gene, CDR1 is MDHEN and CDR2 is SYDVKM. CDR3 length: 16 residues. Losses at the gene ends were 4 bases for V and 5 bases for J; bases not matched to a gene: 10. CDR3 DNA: TGTGCCAGCAGTTGGGGAGACAGGGGGCTCGAGGAGACCCAGTACTTC. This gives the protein CASSWGDRGLEETQYF. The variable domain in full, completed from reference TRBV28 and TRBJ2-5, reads DVKVTQSSRYLVKRTGEKVFLECVQDMDHENMFWYRQDPGLGLRLIYFSYDVKMKEKGDIPEGYSVSREKKERFSLILESASTNQTSMYLCASSWGDRGLEETQYFGPGTRLLVL.

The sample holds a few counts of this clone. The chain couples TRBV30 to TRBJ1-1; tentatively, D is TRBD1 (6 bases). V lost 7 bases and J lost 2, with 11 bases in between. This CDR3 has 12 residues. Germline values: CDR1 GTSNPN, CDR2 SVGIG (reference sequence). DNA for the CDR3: TGTGCCTCCACAGGGTATAACACTGAAGCTTTCTTT. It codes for CASTGYNTEAFF.

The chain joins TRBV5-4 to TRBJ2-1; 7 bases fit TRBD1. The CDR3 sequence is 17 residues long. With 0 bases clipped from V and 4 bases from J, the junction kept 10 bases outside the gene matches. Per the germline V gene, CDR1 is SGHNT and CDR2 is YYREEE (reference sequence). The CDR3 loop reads CASSLGLRDSLYNEQFF. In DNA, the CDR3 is TGTGCCAGCAGCTTGGGTTTAAGGGACAGCTTATACAATGAGCAGTTCTTC.

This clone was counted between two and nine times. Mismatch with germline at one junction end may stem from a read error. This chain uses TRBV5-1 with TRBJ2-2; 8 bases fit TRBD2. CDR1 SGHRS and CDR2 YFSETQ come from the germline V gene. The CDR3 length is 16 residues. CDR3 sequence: CASSLRAGENAGELFF. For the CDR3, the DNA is TGCGCCAGCAGCTTACGAGCGGGAGAGAACGCCGGGGAGCTGTTTTTT. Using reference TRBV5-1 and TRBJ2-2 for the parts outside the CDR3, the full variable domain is KAGVTQTPRYLIKTRGQQVTLSCSPISGHRSVSWYQQTPGQGLQFLFEYFSETQRNKGNFPGRFSGRQFSNSRSEMNVSTLELGDSALYLCASSLRAGENAGELFFGEGSRLTVL.

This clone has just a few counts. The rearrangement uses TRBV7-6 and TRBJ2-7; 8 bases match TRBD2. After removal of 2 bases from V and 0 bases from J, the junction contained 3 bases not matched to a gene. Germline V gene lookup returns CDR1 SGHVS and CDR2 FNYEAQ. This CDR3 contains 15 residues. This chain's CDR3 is CASSLRREVSYEQYF. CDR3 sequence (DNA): TGTGCCAGCAGCTTAAGGCGGGAGGTCTCCTACGAGCAGTACTTC.

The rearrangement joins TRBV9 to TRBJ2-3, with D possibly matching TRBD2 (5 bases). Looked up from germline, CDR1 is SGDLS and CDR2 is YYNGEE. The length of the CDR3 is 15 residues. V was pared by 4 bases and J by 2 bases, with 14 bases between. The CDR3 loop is CASSFAPTNTDTQYF. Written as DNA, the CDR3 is TGTGCCAGCAGCTTCGCCCCGACTAACACAGATACGCAGTATTTT.

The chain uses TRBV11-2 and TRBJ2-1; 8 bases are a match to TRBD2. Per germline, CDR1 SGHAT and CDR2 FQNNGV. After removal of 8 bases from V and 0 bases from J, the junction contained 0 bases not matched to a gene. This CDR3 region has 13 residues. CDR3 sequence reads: CASGTSSYNEQFF. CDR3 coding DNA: TGTGCCAGCGGGACTAGCTCCTACAATGAGCAGTTCTTC.

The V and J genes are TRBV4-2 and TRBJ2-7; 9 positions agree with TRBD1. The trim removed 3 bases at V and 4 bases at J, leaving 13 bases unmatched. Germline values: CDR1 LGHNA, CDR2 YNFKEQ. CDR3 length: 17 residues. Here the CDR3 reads CASSHDPRADRGYEQYF. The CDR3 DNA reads TGTGCCAGCAGCCACGACCCTCGGGCGGACAGGGGATACGAGCAGTACTTC.

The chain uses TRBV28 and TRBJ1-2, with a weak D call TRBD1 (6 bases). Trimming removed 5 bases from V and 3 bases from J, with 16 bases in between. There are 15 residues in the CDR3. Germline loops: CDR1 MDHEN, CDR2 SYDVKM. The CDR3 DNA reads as TGTGCCAGCAGTATGCCCTGGGACACGGACTATGGCTACACCTTC. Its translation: CASSMPWDTDYGYTF.

As DNA, the CDR3 is TGTGCCAGCGGACAGGGGGCTGACTATGGCTACACCTTC. This sequence encodes CASGQGADYGYTF. J is TRBJ1-2 and V is TRBV2, with TRBD1 identical over 11 bases. CDR1 is SNHLY, CDR2 FYNNEI, per germline. The CDR3 runs to 13 residues. J lost 3 bases, V lost 8 bases, and 2 bases had no gene match. The full variable domain, completed using reference TRBV2 and TRBJ1-2, is EPEVTQTPSHQVTQMGQEVILRCVPISNHLYFYWYRQILGQKVEFLVSFYNNEISEKSEIFDDQFSVERPDGSNFTLKIRSTKLEDSAMYFCASGQGADYGYTFGSGTRLTVV.

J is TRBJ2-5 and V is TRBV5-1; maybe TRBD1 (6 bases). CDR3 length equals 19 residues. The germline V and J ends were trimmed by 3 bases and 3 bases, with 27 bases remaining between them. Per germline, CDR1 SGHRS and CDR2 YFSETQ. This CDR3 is CASSSKPSGQANIKETQYF. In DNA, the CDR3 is TGCGCCAGCAGCTCCAAACCTTCGGGACAAGCAAATATAAAAGAGACCCAGTACTTC.

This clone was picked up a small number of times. CDR3 sequence: CASSGLVGAAEAFF. The CDR3 nucleotides are TGTGCCAGCAGTGGCCTCGTAGGGGCCGCTGAAGCTTTCTTT. The genes are TRBV6-1 and TRBJ1-1; TRBD1 is a possible D gene (5 bases). From germline, CDR1 is MNHNS and CDR2 SASEGT. V was pared by 4 bases and J by 6 bases, with 15 bases between. CDR3 size: 14 residues.

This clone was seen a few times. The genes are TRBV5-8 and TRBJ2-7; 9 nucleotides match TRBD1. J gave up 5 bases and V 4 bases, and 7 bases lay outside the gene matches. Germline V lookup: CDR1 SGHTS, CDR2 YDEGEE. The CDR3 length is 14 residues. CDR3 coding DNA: TGTGCCAGCAGCAAAGGGACAGGGCGGCACGAGCAGTACTTC. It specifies CASSKGTGRHEQYF.

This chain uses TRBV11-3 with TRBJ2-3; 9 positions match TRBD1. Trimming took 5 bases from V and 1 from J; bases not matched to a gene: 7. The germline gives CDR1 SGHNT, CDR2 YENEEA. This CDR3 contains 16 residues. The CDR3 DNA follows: TGTGCCAGCAGCCTGGAGGGACAGGGAGGCACAGATACGCAGTATTTT. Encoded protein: CASSLEGQGGTDTQYF.

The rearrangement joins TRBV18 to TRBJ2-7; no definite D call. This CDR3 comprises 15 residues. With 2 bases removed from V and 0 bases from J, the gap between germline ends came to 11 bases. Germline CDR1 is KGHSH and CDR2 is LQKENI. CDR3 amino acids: CASSPVPQSSYEQYF. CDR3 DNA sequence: TGTGCCAGCTCACCAGTCCCACAGAGCTCCTACGAGCAGTACTTC.

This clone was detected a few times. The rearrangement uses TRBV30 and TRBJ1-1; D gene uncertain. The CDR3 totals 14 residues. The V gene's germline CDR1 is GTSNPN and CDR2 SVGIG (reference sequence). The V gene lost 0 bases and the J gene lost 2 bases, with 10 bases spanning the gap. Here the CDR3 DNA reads TGTGCCTGGAGTGTAGGGTCGGGAAACACTGAAGCTTTCTTT. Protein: CAWSVGSGNTEAFF.

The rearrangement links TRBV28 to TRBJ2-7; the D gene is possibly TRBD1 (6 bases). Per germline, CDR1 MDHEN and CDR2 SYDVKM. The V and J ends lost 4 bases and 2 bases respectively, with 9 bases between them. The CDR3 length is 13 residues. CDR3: CASSSGQTYEQYF. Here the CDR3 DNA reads TGTGCCAGCAGTTCCGGACAGACCTACGAGCAGTACTTC.

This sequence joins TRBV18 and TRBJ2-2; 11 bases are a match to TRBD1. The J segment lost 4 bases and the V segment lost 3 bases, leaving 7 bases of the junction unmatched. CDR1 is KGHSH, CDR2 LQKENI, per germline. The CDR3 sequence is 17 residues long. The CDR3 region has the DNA TGTGCCAGCTCACCGGGACAGGGGGTCCGTGGCACCGGGGAGCTGTTTTTT. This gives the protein CASSPGQGVRGTGELFF.